The present TCR beta chain was sequenced within a study of T cell responses to AZD1222 COVID-19 vaccine. Study conclusions and caveats: Reportedly, nearly half the spike-specific TCRs target unmutated variant regions.

Sequenced by immunoSEQ multiplex PCR; TCRdb stores in-frame clones only, minus some. The data contain around 120,000 clones, 86% of them singletons. The CDR3 is 15 amino acids. Germline CDR1 SGHVS, CDR2 FQNEAQ. With 4 bases clipped from V and 3 bases from J, the junction kept 6 bases outside the gene matches. About this clone: What it recognizes is unknown.

Sequences were derived from peripheral blood, sampled 28 days after the second AZD1222 dose. The V gene is TRBV7-8, the J gene TRBJ2-3; TRBD1 agrees at 8 bases. This TCR derives from an adult who received the AZD1222 COVID-19 vaccine. The CDR3 reads CASSSGQGRTDTQYF. The CDR3 region has the DNA TGTGCCAGCAGCTCCGGACAGGGTCGGACAGATACGCAGTATTTT.